These 25 T cell receptor beta chains originate from one sample sequenced in a study of regulatory T cells in long-lasting Graves disease. Arm-PCR of CDR3 regions and iRepertoire HTBI primers were used to build TCR beta libraries. Using its own MiXCR run on the multiplex PCR reads, TCRdb lists one record per CDR3 protein. The data show 350,000 to 550,000 distinct CDR3 sequences, just under 15% seen once. The sample's time point: newly diagnosed GD, antithyroid drugs for less than 3 months. With RNA extracted from PBMCs as input, the TCR library was made. In addition, the sample was reused for a study of T cells in Graves' hyperthyroidism and ophthalmopathy.

Sample: peripheral blood mononuclear cells (PBMCs), taken at new diagnosis, from a patient treated with antithyroid drugs. The receptors stem from a woman in her twenties or thirties with Graves disease.

This clonotype appeared many times. J is TRBJ2-5 and V is TRBV3-1, with 7 bases identical to TRBD1. The CDR3 has 13 residues. The V and J ends lost 9 bases and 1 base, in that order; junction bases with no gene match: 5. The germline V gene has CDR1 LGHDT and CDR2 YNNKEL (reference sequence). The CDR3 spells CASRDSLQETQYF. As DNA, the CDR3 is TGTGCCAGTCGGGACAGCCTCCAAGAGACCCAGTACTTC.

This clonotype was picked up many times. V gene TRBV27 combines with J gene TRBJ2-2; D is unclear. The CDR3 loop spans 13 amino acids. Germline V CDR1 and CDR2: MNHEY, SMNVEV (reference sequence). Deletions cut 5 bases from V and 6 bases from J, with 10 bases between. DNA of the CDR3: TGTGCCAGCAGTCCCTCGAGCGCCGGGGAGCTGTTTTTT. This gives the protein CASSPSSAGELFF.

This clonotype was observed at least ten times. The chain links TRBV11-3 to TRBJ2-3; D is ambiguous. V was pared by 6 bases and J by 4 bases, with 17 bases between. The CDR3 length is 15 residues. Germline assignment: CDR1 SGHNT and CDR2 YENEEA. Here the CDR3 DNA reads TGTGCCAGCAGTTACGGAACTCGGATTTCAGATACGCAGTATTTT. Its translation is CASSYGTRISDTQYF.

The chain couples TRBV6-1 to TRBJ2-7; D may match TRBD1 or TRBD2 (5 bases each). Germline V gives CDR1 MNHNS, CDR2 SASEGT. Between the trimmed V and J ends, which lost 8 bases and 1 base, there was a span of 9 bases. The CDR3 is 12 residues long. The CDR3 reads CASGGRSYEQYF. Here the CDR3 DNA reads TGTGCCAGCGGGGGACGTTCCTACGAGCAGTACTTC.

This clonotype was observed many times. V and J are TRBV3-1 and TRBJ1-2; D call uncertain. The CDR3 consists of 14 residues. The ends were cut back, 7 bases at V and 6 bases at J, with 18 bases in the middle. The germline V gene encodes CDR1 LGHDT and CDR2 YNNKEL (reference sequence). This CDR3 reads CASNPPGVYHGYTF. The CDR3 DNA sequence: TGTGCCAGCAACCCACCCGGGGTTTATCATGGCTACACCTTC.

This chain joins TRBV6-5 and TRBJ1-2, with D possibly TRBD1 on 5 matching bases. The CDR3 totals 13 residues. Trimming removed 2 bases at V and 4 bases at J, with 8 bases between. Per the germline V gene, CDR1 is MNHEY and CDR2 is SVGAGI. CDR3 region: CASSYGTLYGYTF. As DNA, the CDR3 is TGTGCCAGCAGTTACGGGACCCTCTATGGCTACACCTTC.

This chain joins TRBV6-2 or TRBV6-3 and TRBJ2-1; 7 positions match TRBD2. Germline loops: CDR1 MNHEY, CDR2 SVGEGT. J was trimmed by 3 bases and V by 2 bases; bases with no gene match: 16. This CDR3 comprises 19 residues. The CDR3: CASSYRSSGAKYFYNEQFF. The CDR3 nucleotides read TGTGCCAGCAGTTACCGGTCTAGCGGAGCTAAGTACTTCTACAATGAGCAGTTCTTC.

This clonotype was counted many times. The chain is built from TRBV5-1 and TRBJ1-1; the match to TRBD1 covers 8 bases. J was trimmed by 6 bases and V by 5 bases; bases with no gene match: 3. There are 12 residues in the CDR3. CDR1 is SGHRS and CDR2 is YFSETQ in the germline V gene. DNA of the CDR3: TGCGCCAGCAGTACAGGGGGGGCTGAAGCTTTCTTT. This codes for CASSTGGAEAFF.

About this clonotype: This may be a read error, as it is one base from a much larger clone. As DNA, the CDR3 is TGTGCCAGCAGCTACCACGGGGGGCGCCCAGATACGCAGTATTTT. This encodes CASSYHGGRPDTQYF. The V gene is TRBV7-9, the J gene TRBJ2-3; possible D gene TRBD2, 7 bases. This CDR3 is built from 15 residues. Germline V gene data show CDR1 as SEHNR and CDR2 as FQNEAQ (reference sequence). Between the trimmed V and J ends, which lost 4 bases and 4 bases, there was a span of 15 bases.

Points on this clonotype: This may arise from a read error, as a much more abundant clone is one base away. V gene TRBV5-6 combines with J gene TRBJ1-5; D gene ambiguous. There are 13 residues in the CDR3. Trimming cost V 4 bases and J 7 bases, with 12 bases left between them. The V gene's germline CDR1 is SGHDT and CDR2 YYEEEE. CDR3 protein: CASSAEGYQPQHF. Written as DNA, the CDR3 is TGTGCCAGCAGCGCCGAGGGCTACCAGCCCCAGCATTTT.

Of note for this clonotype: Since a much larger clone is just one base distant, this may be a read error. Since the CDR3 does not end with the conserved phenylalanine or tryptophan, this likely comes from a read error. This rearrangement joins TRBV5-5 to TRBJ2-7; 9 bases are shared with TRBD2. J was trimmed by 0 bases and V by 8 bases; bases with no gene match: 6. The germline CDR1 and CDR2 sequences are SGHKS and YYEKEE (reference sequence). The CDR3 extends over 14 amino acids. CDR3 residues: CASKLSGSSYEQYL. Here the CDR3 DNA reads TGTGCCAGTAAGCTTAGCGGGAGCTCCTACGAGCAGTACCTC.

This clonotype was seen at least ten times. The genes are TRBV20-1 and TRBJ2-7; 13 bases match TRBD2. The trim removed 4 bases at V and 7 bases at J, leaving 13 bases unmatched. The CDR3 runs 16 residues. CDR1 and CDR2 (germline): DFQATT, SNEGSKA (reference sequence). The CDR3 region has the DNA TGCAGTGCTACCGGAACTAGCGGGAGGGCCAGCTGGGAGCAGTACTTC. Its protein product is CSATGTSGRASWEQYF.

The chain has TRBV12-3 or TRBV12-4 and TRBJ2-1; D is unresolved. With 5 bases removed from V and 9 bases from J, the gap between germline ends came to 17 bases. The CDR3 has 14 amino acids. CDR3 region: CASSPNPSGGEQFF. CDR3 in DNA: TGTGCCAGCAGTCCTAACCCTAGTGGCGGTGAGCAGTTCTTC.

This chain joins TRBV9 and TRBJ1-3; D is undetermined. CDR1 SGDLS and CDR2 YYNGEE come from the germline V gene. The V end was cut by 1 base, the J end by 3 bases, with 8 bases between. The CDR3 consists of 14 residues. CDR3 protein: CASSVIGVGNTIYF. CDR3 coding DNA: TGTGCCAGCAGCGTAATTGGGGTTGGAAACACCATATATTTT.

This clonotype was seen ten or more times. V and J are TRBV15 and TRBJ1-6, with D uncertain. The CDR3 loop spans 15 amino acids. Germline-derived CDR1 and CDR2 are LNHNV and YYDKDF (reference sequence). With 0 bases removed from V and 9 bases from J, the gap between germline ends came to 12 bases. The CDR3 loop is CATSRDLEEASPLHF. DNA for the CDR3: TGTGCCACCAGCAGAGATCTTGAGGAAGCTTCACCCCTCCACTTT. Full variable domain (missing parts from reference TRBV15 and TRBJ1-6): DAMVIQNPRYQVTQFGKPVTLSCSQTLNHNVMYWYQQKSSQAPKLLFHYYDKDFNNEADTPDNFQSRRPNTSFCFLDIRSPGLGDTAMYLCATSRDLEEASPLHFGNGTRLTVT.

The table lists this clonotype with many counts. The chain has TRBV7-6 and TRBJ2-5; D is unresolved. V lost 1 base to trimming and J lost 1 base, with 7 bases between them. The length of the CDR3 is 14 residues. The germline gives CDR1 SGHVS, CDR2 FNYEAQ. The CDR3 coding sequence is TGTGCCAGCAGCTTAGAAGTGACCCAAGAGACCCAGTACTTC. Translating gives CASSLEVTQETQYF. Filled out from reference TRBV7-6 and TRBJ2-5, the complete variable domain reads GAGVSQSPRYKVTKRGQDVALRCDPISGHVSLYWYRQALGQGPEFLTYFNYEAQQDKSGLPNDRFSAERPEGSISTLTIQRTEQRDSAMYRCASSLEVTQETQYFGPGTRLLVL.

This clonotype was observed many times. This chain joins TRBV20-1 and TRBJ2-7; 7 nucleotides agree with TRBD1. This CDR3 region has 14 residues. Per the germline V gene, CDR1 is DFQATT and CDR2 is SNEGSKA (reference sequence). The V and J ends lost 4 bases and 2 bases, in that order; junction bases with no gene match: 8. CDR3 in amino acids: CSANWEQGAYEQYF. In nucleotides, the CDR3 is TGCAGTGCTAATTGGGAGCAGGGGGCCTACGAGCAGTACTTC.

This chain joins TRBV10-3 and TRBJ1-6; 9 bases map to TRBD1. The CDR3 loop spans 17 amino acids. Trimming took 0 bases from V and 0 from J; bases not matched to a gene: 0. Germline V lookup: CDR1 ENHRY, CDR2 SYGVKD. The CDR3 region is CAISESTGGSYNSPLHF. DNA for the CDR3: TGTGCCATCAGTGAGTCGACAGGGGGCTCCTATAATTCACCCCTCCACTTT.

The table lists this clonotype with many counts. The chain recombines TRBV14 with TRBJ2-5; D possibly corresponds to TRBD1 (5 bases). Germline lookup yields CDR1 SGHDN and CDR2 FVKESK. The CDR3 is 13 amino acids. The germline V and J ends were trimmed by 0 bases and 5 bases, with 7 bases remaining between them. The CDR3, as DNA: TGTGCCAGCAGCCAAGATAAGGGGGAGACCCAGTACTTC. Residues: CASSQDKGETQYF.

This clonotype was seen repeatedly, ten times or more. This rearrangement joins TRBV24-1 to TRBJ2-3, with D maybe TRBD2 (5 bases). Trimming shortened V by 0 bases and J by 8 bases, and 11 bases separated the two germline ends. Germline V gene sequence: CDR1 KGHDR, CDR2 SFDVKD. The CDR3 length is 14 residues. The CDR3, as DNA: TGTGCCACCAGTGATTTGCAGGCCGGGATTACGCAGTATTTT. This codes for CATSDLQAGITQYF.

The chain couples TRBV20-1 to TRBJ2-1; tentative D call: TRBD2 (6 bases). The germline gives CDR1 DFQATT, CDR2 SNEGSKA (reference sequence). V was trimmed by 2 bases and J by 0 bases, leaving 11 bases between them. The CDR3 loop spans 15 amino acids. The CDR3 reads CSARMVAVSYNEQFF. CDR3 bases: TGCAGTGCTAGAATGGTAGCGGTCTCCTACAATGAGCAGTTCTTC.

Only a few counts were recorded for this clonotype. The V gene is TRBV10-3, the J gene TRBJ1-1; D is unclear. There are 14 residues in the CDR3. Germline CDR1 and CDR2: ENHRY and SYGVKD. The V and J ends lost 3 bases and 0 bases respectively, with 8 bases between them. Written as DNA, the CDR3 is TGTGCCATCAGTGACGGGGTAGTGAACACTGAAGCTTTCTTT. It yields the protein CAISDGVVNTEAFF.

There are many counts of this clonotype. CDR3 nucleotide sequence: TGCGCCAGCAGCCCCCGGCAGGGTCGAAGTGAGCAGTTCTTC. This gives the protein CASSPRQGRSEQFF. The genes are TRBV5-1 and TRBJ2-1; perhaps TRBD1 as D (5 bases). Between the trimmed V and J ends, which lost 4 bases and 9 bases, there was a span of 17 bases. Germline assignment: CDR1 SGHRS and CDR2 YFSETQ. The CDR3 is 14 residues long.

This clonotype has ten or more counts. The J gene is TRBJ2-1, the V gene TRBV12-3 or TRBV12-4, with a tentative D call TRBD1 (6 bases). This CDR3 is 17 amino acids long. V gave up 10 bases and J gave up 0 bases, with 22 bases separating them. CDR3 sequence reads: CATVRGGLKDSYNEQFF. The CDR3 nucleotides read TGTGCCACAGTCCGAGGGGGTCTGAAAGACTCCTACAATGAGCAGTTCTTC.

This clonotype turned up a few times. This chain connects TRBV20-1 to TRBJ2-5; TRBD1 agrees at 8 bases. CDR3 size: 13 residues. V lost 5 bases, J lost 1 base, and 3 bases stayed unmatched. Germline assignment: CDR1 DFQATT and CDR2 SNEGSKA (reference sequence). The CDR3 DNA is TGCAGTGCTCTACAGGGGGTCCAAGAGACCCAGTACTTC. Its translation: CSALQGVQETQYF.